This entry describes one TCR beta chain. Its antigen is unidentified. Germline trimming cut 10 bases from V and 4 bases from J; bases unmatched to any gene: 20. Per the germline V gene, CDR1 is MNHEY and CDR2 is SMNVEV (reference sequence). This CDR3 is built from 18 residues. The data were taken from a study of cytomegalovirus exposure and HLA in healthy donors. Study-wide findings and caveats: Sequencing likely caused a cluster of highly shared sequence variants. Earlier analysis found most TCR beta V segments productive about 87% or about 30% of the time. A few CMV-associated chains proved CMV antigen-specific in vitro.

The primer mix had 60 Vbeta and 13 Jbeta primers. Assay used: immunoSEQ multiplex PCR; TCRdb lists only in-frame clones, some missing. This sample's table reports 70,000 to 100,000 clones. The sequence was collected from a young man in good health and CMV-seropositive. This chain uses TRBV27 with TRBJ1-5, with 9 bases fitting TRBD1. Sequencing was carried out using PBMCs. The CDR3 sequence: CATAEYIGSTGGNQPQHF. CDR3 in DNA: TGTGCCACAGCAGAGTACATCGGTTCGACAGGGGGGAATCAGCCCCAGCATTTT.